Below, one T cell receptor (beta chain) is given with its context. Its antigen is unknown. The trim removed 5 bases at V and 3 bases at J, leaving 6 bases unmatched. Germline-derived CDR1 and CDR2 are LGHDT and YNNKEL (reference sequence). CDR3 length: 18 residues. The sample originates from a study of T cells in Graves' hyperthyroidism and ophthalmopathy. The wider study: The initial diagnosis was the point when peripheral blood was collected, ahead of any treatment. Whole-study findings and limits: A model using 13 V-J features told ophthalmopathy apart from stable hyperthyroidism. The model anticipated ophthalmopathy a median about six months pre-onset.

Using RNA transcripts as the source, TCR beta CDR3 regions were amplified. HTBI primers were used for first-round RT-PCR of the TCR CDR3. TCRdb passed the multiplex PCR reads through MiXCR, listing each CDR3 protein once. The sample comprises fewer than 450,000 distinct CDR3 sequences, more than 12% of which are singletons, and 28% rests with the top ten. Ophthalmopathy patients had moderate-to-severe active disease, CAS ≥3, NOSPECS ≥4, and disease duration under 3 months. This sequence was found in a middle-aged man with Graves' ophthalmopathy. Sequenced: blood. The J gene is TRBJ2-6, the V gene TRBV3-1, with 14 bases aligning to TRBD2. The CDR3 bases are TGTGCCAGCAGCGCCCCGGGACTAGCGGGAGTTGGGGCCAACGTCCTGACTTTC. Translating it yields CASSAPGLAGVGANVLTF.